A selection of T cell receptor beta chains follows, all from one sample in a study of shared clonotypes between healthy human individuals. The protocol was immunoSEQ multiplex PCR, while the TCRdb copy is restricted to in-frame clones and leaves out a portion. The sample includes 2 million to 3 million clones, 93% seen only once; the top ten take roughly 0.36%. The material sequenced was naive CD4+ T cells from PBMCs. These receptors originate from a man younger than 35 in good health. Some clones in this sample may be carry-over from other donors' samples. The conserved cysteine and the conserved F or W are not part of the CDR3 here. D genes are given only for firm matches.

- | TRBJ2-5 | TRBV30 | AWSEGRVLPETQY
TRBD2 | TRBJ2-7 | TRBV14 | ASSQPGLAGGAYEQY
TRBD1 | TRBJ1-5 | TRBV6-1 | ASSVNLQGTNQPQH
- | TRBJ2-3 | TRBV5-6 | ASSLEMGGQY
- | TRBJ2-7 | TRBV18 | ASSSGRYEQY
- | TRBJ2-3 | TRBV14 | ASSQARGLASTDTQY
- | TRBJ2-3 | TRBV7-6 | ARTWGGASTDTQY
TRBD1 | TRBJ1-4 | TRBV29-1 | SVGRGLGEKLF
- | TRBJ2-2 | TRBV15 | ATSRAANTGELF
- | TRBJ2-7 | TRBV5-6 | ASSFWASYEQY
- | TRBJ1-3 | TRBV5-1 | ASSPTGTGNTIY
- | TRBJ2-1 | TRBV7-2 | ASSPQTSSYNEQF
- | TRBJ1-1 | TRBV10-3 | AISGGGNTEAF
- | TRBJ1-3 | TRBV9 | ASSGQAGSGNTIY
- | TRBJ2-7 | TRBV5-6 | ASSLGGIEQY
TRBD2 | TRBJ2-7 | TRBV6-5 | ASRLAGSRGEQY
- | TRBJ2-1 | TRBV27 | ASSLATTATQF
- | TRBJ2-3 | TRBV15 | ATSRVGQLADTQY
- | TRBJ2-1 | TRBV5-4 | ASSQSGTHNEQF
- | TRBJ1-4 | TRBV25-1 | ASSEYTAFNEKLF
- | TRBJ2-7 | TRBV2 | AGGDRGGRSSYEQY
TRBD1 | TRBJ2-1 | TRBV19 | ASSPTLRDRGWNEQF
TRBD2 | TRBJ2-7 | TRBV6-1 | ASTGGGEQY
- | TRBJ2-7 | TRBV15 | ATSSAYEQY
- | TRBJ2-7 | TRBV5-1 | ASSLGGLYYEQY
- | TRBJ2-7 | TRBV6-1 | ASSEYGTTSYEQY
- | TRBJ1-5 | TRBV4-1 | ASSHFQGSQPQH
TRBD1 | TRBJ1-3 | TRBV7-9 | ASSMVGTGGNTIY
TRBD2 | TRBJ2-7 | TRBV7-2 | ASSNRGLAGGEQY
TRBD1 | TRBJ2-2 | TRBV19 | ASRQPGQGMTGELF
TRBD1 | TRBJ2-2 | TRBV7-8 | ASSLATGGVLGELF
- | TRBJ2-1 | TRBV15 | ATSRDKGFYRIYNEQF
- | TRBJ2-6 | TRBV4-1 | ASSQGRAGANVLT
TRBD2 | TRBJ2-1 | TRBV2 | ASSGGGPLNEQF
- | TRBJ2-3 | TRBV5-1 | ASSLLAPAGTDTQY
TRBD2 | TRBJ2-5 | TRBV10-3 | AIRESGGAGETQY
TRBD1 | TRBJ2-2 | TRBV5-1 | ASSLAGTGVAGELF
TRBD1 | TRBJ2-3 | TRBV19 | ASSMGQRTDTQY
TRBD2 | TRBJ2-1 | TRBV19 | ASSTIAGVEAREQF
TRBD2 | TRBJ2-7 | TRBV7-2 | ASSLEASGRGLGEQY
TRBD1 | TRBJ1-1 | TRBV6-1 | ATRQGSNTEAF
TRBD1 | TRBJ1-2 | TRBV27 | ASSLTGTGLYGYT
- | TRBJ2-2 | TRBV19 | ASKKQGIPTGELF
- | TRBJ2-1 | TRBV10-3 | AISESWQGSYNEQF
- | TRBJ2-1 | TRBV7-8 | ASSLTPGQYTYNEQF
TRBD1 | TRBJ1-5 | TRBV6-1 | ASSDPPNRGQPQH
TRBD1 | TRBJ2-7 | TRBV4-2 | ASSHGQASSYEQY
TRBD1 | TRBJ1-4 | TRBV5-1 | ASSHPGQGGEKLF
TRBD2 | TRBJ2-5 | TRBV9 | ASSKTSGGETQY
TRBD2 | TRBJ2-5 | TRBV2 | ASGGGQETQY
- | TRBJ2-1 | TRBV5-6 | ASSFDRLAYNEQF